This record concerns one T cell receptor beta chain sequence. Its antigen is not known. Several immunoSEQ 96-well plates shared each subset's DNA, each plate a replicate. The assay was immunoSEQ multiplex PCR, and TCRdb's table has in-frame clones only and misses some. The profile shows more than 2,000,000 clones, 85% to 95% of them singletons. Subsets obtained from CD4+ cells comprised CD45RA+ naive and CD45RA-negative memory cells. These data originate in a study of shared clonotypes between healthy human individuals. Study at large: The people who gave samples were a couple of women and three men aged 18 to 49. Study-wide results and caveats: When naive CD4 clonotypes were compared across a handful of donors, approximately 4.9% were shared.

The CDR3 loop spans 14 amino acids. In germline, CDR1 is MNHNS, CDR2 SASEGT. The germline V and J ends were trimmed by 8 bases and 3 bases, with 14 bases remaining between them. What was sequenced was naive CD4+ T cells from PBMCs. Documented subset: CD45RA+ positively selected. The sequence came from a man younger than 35 in good health. Some clones in this sample may be carry-over from other donors' samples. The chain links TRBV6-1 to TRBJ1-5, with D uncertain. CDR3 in amino acids: CASAEGRNNQPQHF. The DNA for the CDR3 is TGTGCCAGCGCCGAAGGGAGGAACAATCAGCCCCAGCATTTT.